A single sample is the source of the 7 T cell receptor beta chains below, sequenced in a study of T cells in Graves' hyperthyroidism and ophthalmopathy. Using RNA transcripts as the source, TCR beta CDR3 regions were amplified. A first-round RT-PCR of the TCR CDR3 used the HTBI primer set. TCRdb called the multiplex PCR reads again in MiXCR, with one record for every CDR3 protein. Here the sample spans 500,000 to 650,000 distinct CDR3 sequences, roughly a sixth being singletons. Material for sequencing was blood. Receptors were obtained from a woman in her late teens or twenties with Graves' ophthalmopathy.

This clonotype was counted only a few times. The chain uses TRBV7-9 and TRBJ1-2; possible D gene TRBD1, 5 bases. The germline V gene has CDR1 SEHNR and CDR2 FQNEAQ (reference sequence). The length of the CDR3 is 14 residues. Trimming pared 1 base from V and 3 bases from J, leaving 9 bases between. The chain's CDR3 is CASSLEGLYYGYTF. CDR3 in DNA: TGTGCCAGCAGCTTAGAGGGACTCTACTATGGCTACACCTTC.

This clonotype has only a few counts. CDR3 bases: TGTGCCAGCAGTATGGCGGGAGGTGGAAACACCATATATTTT. Amino acid sequence: CASSMAGGGNTIYF. This chain uses TRBV27 with TRBJ1-3; D call uncertain. Looked up from germline, CDR1 is MNHEY and CDR2 is SMNVEV (reference sequence). V lost 5 bases and J lost 3, with 11 bases in between. This CDR3 comprises 14 residues.

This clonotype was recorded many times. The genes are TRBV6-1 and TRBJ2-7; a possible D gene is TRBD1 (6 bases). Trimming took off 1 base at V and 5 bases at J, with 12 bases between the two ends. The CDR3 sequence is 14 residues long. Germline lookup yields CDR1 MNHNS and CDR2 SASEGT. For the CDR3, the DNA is TGTGCCAGCAGTGAAGTCCAGGGGAGAAACGAGCAGTACTTC. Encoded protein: CASSEVQGRNEQYF.

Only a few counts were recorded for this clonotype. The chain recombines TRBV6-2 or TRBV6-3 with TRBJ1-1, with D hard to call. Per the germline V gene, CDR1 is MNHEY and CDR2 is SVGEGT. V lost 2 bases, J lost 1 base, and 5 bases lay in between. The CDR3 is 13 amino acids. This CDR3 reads CASSYVWNTEAFF. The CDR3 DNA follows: TGTGCCAGCAGTTACGTTTGGAACACTGAAGCTTTCTTT.

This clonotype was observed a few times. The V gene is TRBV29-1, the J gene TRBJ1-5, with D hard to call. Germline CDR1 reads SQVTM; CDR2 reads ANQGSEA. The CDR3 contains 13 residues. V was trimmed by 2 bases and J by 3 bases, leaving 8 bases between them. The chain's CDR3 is CSVEIGPNQPQHF. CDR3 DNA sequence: TGCAGCGTTGAAATAGGCCCCAATCAGCCCCAGCATTTT.

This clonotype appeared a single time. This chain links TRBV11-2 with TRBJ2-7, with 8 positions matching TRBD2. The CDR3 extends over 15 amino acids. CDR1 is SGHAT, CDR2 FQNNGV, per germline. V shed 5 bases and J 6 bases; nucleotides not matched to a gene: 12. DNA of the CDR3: TGTGCCAGCAGCGTGACTGCGGGACTAGTTGGCGAGCAGTACTTC. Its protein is CASSVTAGLVGEQYF. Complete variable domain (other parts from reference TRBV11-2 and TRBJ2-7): EAGVAQSPRYKIIEKRQSVAFWCNPISGHATLYWYQQILGQGPKLLIQFQNNGVVDDSQLPKDRFSAERLKGVDSTLKIQPAKLEDSAVYLCASSVTAGLVGEQYFGPGTRLTVT.

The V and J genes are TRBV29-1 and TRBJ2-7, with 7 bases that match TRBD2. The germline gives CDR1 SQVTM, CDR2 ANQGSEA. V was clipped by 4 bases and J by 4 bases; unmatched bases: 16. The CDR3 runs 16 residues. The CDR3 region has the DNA TGCAGCGTTGGAGAGAGGGAAGGCGGGAGAAGGTACGAGCAGTACTTC. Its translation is CSVGEREGGRRYEQYF.